The rows below give T cell receptor beta chains drawn from one sample of a study of T-cell reconstitution after alpha-beta-depleted transplantation in children. Via MiXCR, TCRdb re-called the PCR reads, giving one row per CDR3 protein. The sample holds around 450,000 distinct CDR3 sequences, 43% seen once. The source was PBMCs, collected before TCRalphabeta/CD19-depleted stem cell transplant. These receptors were taken from a girl under 10 years old with aplastic anemia, due to receive a stem cell transplant. CDR3s include the opening cysteine and the closing phenylalanine or tryptophan. The order of the fields is V gene, CDR3 length, J gene, CDR3 protein.

v_gene: TRBV5-1; len: 17; j_gene: TRBJ2-5; CDR3aa: CASSLGTGGANQETQYF
v_gene: TRBV30; len: 13; j_gene: TRBJ2-7; CDR3aa: CAFGRSTSYEQYF
v_gene: TRBV7-9; len: 14; j_gene: TRBJ1-5; CDR3aa: CASSTHSSNQPQHF
v_gene: TRBV20-1; len: 14; j_gene: TRBJ2-7; CDR3aa: CSARDPSKRDEQYF
v_gene: TRBV12-3/TRBV12-4; len: 16; j_gene: TRBJ2-5; CDR3aa: CASSPPGRALFQTQYF
v_gene: TRBV23-1; len: 13; j_gene: TRBJ2-7; CDR3aa: CASSQSWGDEQYF
v_gene: TRBV3-1; len: 13; j_gene: TRBJ2-5; CDR3aa: CASSHVARETQYF
v_gene: TRBV12-2; len: 15; j_gene: TRBJ2-2; CDR3aa: CASPPRDSGTGELFF
v_gene: TRBV5-1; len: 14; j_gene: TRBJ2-7; CDR3aa: CASSPKDRGNEQYF
v_gene: TRBV20-1; len: 13; j_gene: TRBJ2-2; CDR3aa: CSARDRAAGELFF
v_gene: TRBV7-9; len: 15; j_gene: TRBJ2-7; CDR3aa: CASTGGGLAGGEQYF
v_gene: TRBV3-1; len: 14; j_gene: TRBJ2-1; CDR3aa: CASSQDDSVHEQFF
v_gene: TRBV14; len: 14; j_gene: TRBJ1-3; CDR3aa: CASSPSFSGNTIYF
v_gene: TRBV4-2; len: 15; j_gene: TRBJ1-5; CDR3aa: CASSPGTAFNQPQHF
v_gene: TRBV4-1; len: 15; j_gene: TRBJ2-7; CDR3aa: CASTEDRTPSYEQYF
v_gene: TRBV27; len: 16; j_gene: TRBJ2-3; CDR3aa: CASSKFQGEGTDTQYF
v_gene: TRBV12-3/TRBV12-4; len: 14; j_gene: TRBJ2-1; CDR3aa: CASSLRGRNNEQFF
v_gene: TRBV12-3/TRBV12-4; len: 16; j_gene: TRBJ1-5; CDR3aa: CASSLGAGKGNQPQHF
v_gene: TRBV20-1; len: 15; j_gene: TRBJ1-2; CDR3aa: CSARGTGGDNYGYTF
v_gene: TRBV5-1; len: 17; j_gene: TRBJ1-1; CDR3aa: CASSSPITGAPNTEAFF
v_gene: TRBV27; len: 14; j_gene: TRBJ2-1; CDR3aa: CASSFPASLDEQFF
v_gene: TRBV20-1; len: 16; j_gene: TRBJ1-5; CDR3aa: CSARGTGGFSNQPQHF
v_gene: TRBV4-3; len: 14; j_gene: TRBJ2-3; CDR3aa: CASSQGQGPDTQYF
v_gene: TRBV9; len: 14; j_gene: TRBJ1-2; CDR3aa: CASSALGEDYGYTF
v_gene: TRBV20-1; len: 13; j_gene: TRBJ1-5; CDR3aa: CSAIGTANQPQHF
v_gene: TRBV3-1; len: 15; j_gene: TRBJ2-2; CDR3aa: CASSLRTRDHGELFF
v_gene: TRBV28; len: 13; j_gene: TRBJ2-3; CDR3aa: CASLGRGADTQYF
v_gene: TRBV20-1; len: 12; j_gene: TRBJ2-7; CDR3aa: CSAGRPNYEQYF
v_gene: TRBV7-2; len: 15; j_gene: TRBJ2-5; CDR3aa: CASSSEGGRKETQYF
v_gene: TRBV28; len: 14; j_gene: TRBJ2-3; CDR3aa: CASSKSGFTDTQYF
v_gene: TRBV5-1; len: 13; j_gene: TRBJ2-1; CDR3aa: CASSLEGQGGWFF
v_gene: TRBV5-1; len: 16; j_gene: TRBJ2-7; CDR3aa: CASSLVIGTGPNEQYF
v_gene: TRBV29-1; len: 13; j_gene: TRBJ2-1; CDR3aa: CSVDRDRRNEQFF
v_gene: TRBV5-6; len: 13; j_gene: TRBJ2-5; CDR3aa: CASTFLPEETQYF
v_gene: TRBV12-3/TRBV12-4; len: 13; j_gene: TRBJ2-2; CDR3aa: CASRDQGTGELFF
v_gene: TRBV6-5; len: 15; j_gene: TRBJ2-5; CDR3aa: CASSYSGQGEETQYF
v_gene: TRBV20-1; len: 15; j_gene: TRBJ2-1; CDR3aa: CSARVWGSSYNEQFF
v_gene: TRBV12-3/TRBV12-4; len: 15; j_gene: TRBJ2-2; CDR3aa: CASSLLGGRTGELFF
v_gene: TRBV12-3/TRBV12-4; len: 16; j_gene: TRBJ2-2; CDR3aa: CASSLNPRADTGELFF
v_gene: TRBV20-1; len: 12; j_gene: TRBJ2-1; CDR3aa: CSATSGPNEQFF
v_gene: TRBV20-1; len: 11; j_gene: TRBJ2-1; CDR3aa: CSVPMGNEQFF
v_gene: TRBV3-1; len: 15; j_gene: TRBJ2-7; CDR3aa: CASSYKSGYSYEQYF
v_gene: TRBV12-3/TRBV12-4; len: 15; j_gene: TRBJ1-6; CDR3aa: CASSPTRGGSSPLHF